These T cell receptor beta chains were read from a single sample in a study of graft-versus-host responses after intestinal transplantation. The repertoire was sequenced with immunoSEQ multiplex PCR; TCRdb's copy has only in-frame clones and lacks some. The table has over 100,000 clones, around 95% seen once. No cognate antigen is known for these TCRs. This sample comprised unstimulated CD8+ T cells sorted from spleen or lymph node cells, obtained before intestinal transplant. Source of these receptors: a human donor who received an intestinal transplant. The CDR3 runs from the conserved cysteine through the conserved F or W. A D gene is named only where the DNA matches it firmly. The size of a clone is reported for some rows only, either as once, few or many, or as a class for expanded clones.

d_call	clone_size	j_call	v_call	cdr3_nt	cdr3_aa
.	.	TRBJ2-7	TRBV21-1	TGTGCCAGCAGCAAATACGAGCAGTACTTC	CASSKYEQYF
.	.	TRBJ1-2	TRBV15	TGTGCCACCAGCAGAGATGTGGGGGTAGGCTACACCTTC	CATSRDVGVGYTF
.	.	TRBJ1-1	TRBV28	TGTGCCAGCAGTTTGGATGGGGCGACGCAGAACACTGAAGCTTTCTTT	CASSLDGATQNTEAFF
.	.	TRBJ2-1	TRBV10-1	TGCGCCAGCAGTGAGTCTCCAGACAATGAGCAGTTCTTC	CASSESPDNEQFF
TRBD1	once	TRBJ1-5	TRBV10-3	TGTGCCATCAGTGAGTGGGACAGGGGGCGAAGCAATCAGCCCCAGCATTTT	CAISEWDRGRSNQPQHF
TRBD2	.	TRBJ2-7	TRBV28	TGTGCCAGCAGACCGGGACTAGCGGACGAGCAGTACTTC	CASRPGLADEQYF
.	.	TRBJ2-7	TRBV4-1	TGCGCCAGCAGCCTGACAGACTACTACGAGCAGTACTTC	CASSLTDYYEQYF
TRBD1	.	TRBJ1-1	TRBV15	TGTGCCACCAGCAGAGTGAGGGGGGACAGGGACACTGAAGCTTTCTTT	CATSRVRGDRDTEAFF
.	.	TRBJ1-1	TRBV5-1	TGCGCCAGCAGCTTTCAAGGACACCGGAACACTGAAGCTTTCTTT	CASSFQGHRNTEAFF
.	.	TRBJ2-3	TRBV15	TGTGCCACCAGCAGAGGACCCACAGATACGCAGTATTTT	CATSRGPTDTQYF
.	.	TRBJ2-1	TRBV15	TGTGCCACCCGGGAAACAGGGAAAGAGCAGTTCTTC	CATRETGKEQFF
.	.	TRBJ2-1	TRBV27	TGTGCCAGCAGTTTTTCCTACTACAATGAGCAGTTCTTC	CASSFSYYNEQFF
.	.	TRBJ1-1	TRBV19	TGTGCCAGTAGTATGACGCAGGGTCGGACTGAAGCTTTCTTT	CASSMTQGRTEAFF
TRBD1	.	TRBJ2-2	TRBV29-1	TGCAGCGGGGGACAGTTCACCGGGGAGCTGTTTTTT	CSGGQFTGELFF
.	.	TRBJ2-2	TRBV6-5	TGTGCCAGCACTAGATCCGGGGGTGGCGGGGAGCTGTTTTTT	CASTRSGGGGELFF
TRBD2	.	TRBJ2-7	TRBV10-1	TGCGCCAGCAGTGGAACTAGCGGGAGAACCGACTCCTACGAGCAGTACTTC	CASSGTSGRTDSYEQYF
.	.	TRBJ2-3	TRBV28	TGTGCCAGCAGCCGACTAGTCTCTTCGACAGATACGCAGTATTTT	CASSRLVSSTDTQYF
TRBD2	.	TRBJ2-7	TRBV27	TGTGCCAGCACCATTAGCGGGAGTTCCTACGAGCAGTACTTC	CASTISGSSYEQYF
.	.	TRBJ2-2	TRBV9	TGTGCCAGCAGCCATCCTGGCGGGCGGAATCCCCCTGGGGGCACCGGGGAGCTGTTTTTT	CASSHPGGRNPPGGTGELFF
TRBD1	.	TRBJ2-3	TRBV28	TGTGCCAGCAGTTTAAGGGACGTAGAACAGGGGGATACGCAGTATTTT	CASSLRDVEQGDTQYF
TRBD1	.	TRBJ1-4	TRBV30	TGTGCCTGGAAGCCCGACAGGGGGGCAATCGACGAAAAACTGTTTTTT	CAWKPDRGAIDEKLFF
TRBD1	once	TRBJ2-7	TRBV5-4	TGTGCCAGCAGCGCCGGGACAGGGAGCTCCTACGAGCAGTACTTC	CASSAGTGSSYEQYF
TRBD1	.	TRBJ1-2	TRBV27	TGTGCCAGCAGTTTAACAGGGGGTTACTATGGCTACACCTTC	CASSLTGGYYGYTF
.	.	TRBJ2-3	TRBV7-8	TGTGCCAGCAGCTCACGGACGGAACCCATCGCAGATACGCAGTATTTT	CASSSRTEPIADTQYF
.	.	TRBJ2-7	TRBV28	TGTGCCAGCAGTTCCTCTTTTAACTCCTACGAGCAGTACTTC	CASSSSFNSYEQYF
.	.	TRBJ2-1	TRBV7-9	TGTGCCAGCAGCTTGACAGCCTCCTACAATGAGCAGTTCTTC	CASSLTASYNEQFF
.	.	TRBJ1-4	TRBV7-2	TGTGCCAGCAGCCCTCGAGTTGCAACTAATGAAAAACTGTTTTTT	CASSPRVATNEKLFF
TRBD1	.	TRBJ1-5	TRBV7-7	TGTGCTAGCAGCCTGGGACAGGGAGGGCCCCAGCATTTT	CASSLGQGGPQHF
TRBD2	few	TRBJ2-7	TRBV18	TGTGCCAGCTCACCAGGTCGGGGGGGGGCCTACGAGCAGTACTTC	CASSPGRGGAYEQYF
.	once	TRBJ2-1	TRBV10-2	TGCGCCAGCAGTGAAGGCAGGTTTAATGAGCAGTTCTTC	CASSEGRFNEQFF
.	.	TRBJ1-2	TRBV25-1	TGTGCCAGCAGTGCGGGCCAGGGGATTATCTATGGCTACACCTTC	CASSAGQGIIYGYTF
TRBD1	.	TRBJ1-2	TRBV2	TGTGCCAGCAGTGGGACAGGAGAGCGATATTATGGCTACACCTTC	CASSGTGERYYGYTF
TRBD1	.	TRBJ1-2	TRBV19	TGTGCCGGCAAGACAGGGGCCTTTTCTGGCTACACCTTC	CAGKTGAFSGYTF
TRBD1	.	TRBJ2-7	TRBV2	TGTGCCAGCAGATCCGGGACAGGGTCAGACGAGCAGTACTTC	CASRSGTGSDEQYF
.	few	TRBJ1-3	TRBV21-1	TGTGCCAGCAGCAAAGCGCGCGAAGAGGGAGCAGGAAACACCATATATTTT	CASSKAREEGAGNTIYF
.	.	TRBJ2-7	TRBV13	TGTGCCAGCAGTGATCGGGGGGCCCCCGTCAAGTACTACGAGCAGTACTTC	CASSDRGAPVKYYEQYF